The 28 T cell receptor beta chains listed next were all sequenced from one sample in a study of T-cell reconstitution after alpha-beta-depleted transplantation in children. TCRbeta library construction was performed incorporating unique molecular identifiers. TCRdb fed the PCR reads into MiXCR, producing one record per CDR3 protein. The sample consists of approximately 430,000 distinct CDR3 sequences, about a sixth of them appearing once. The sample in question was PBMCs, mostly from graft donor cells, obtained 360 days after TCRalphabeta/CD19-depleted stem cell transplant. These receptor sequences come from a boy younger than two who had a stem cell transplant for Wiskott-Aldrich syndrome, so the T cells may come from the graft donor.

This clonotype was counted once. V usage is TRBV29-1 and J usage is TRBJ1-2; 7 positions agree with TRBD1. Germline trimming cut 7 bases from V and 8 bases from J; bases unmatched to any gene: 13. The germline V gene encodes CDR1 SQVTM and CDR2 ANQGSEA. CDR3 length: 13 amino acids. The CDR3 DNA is TGCAGCGGAAGACAGGGTGACTCCGTCGGCTACACCTTC. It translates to CSGRQGDSVGYTF.

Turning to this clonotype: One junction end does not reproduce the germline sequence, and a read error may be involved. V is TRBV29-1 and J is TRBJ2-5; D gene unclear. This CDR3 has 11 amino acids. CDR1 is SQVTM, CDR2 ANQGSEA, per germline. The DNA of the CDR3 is TGCTTCGCAGGCCCTGGAGAGGCCCAGTACTTC. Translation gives CFAGPGEAQYF.

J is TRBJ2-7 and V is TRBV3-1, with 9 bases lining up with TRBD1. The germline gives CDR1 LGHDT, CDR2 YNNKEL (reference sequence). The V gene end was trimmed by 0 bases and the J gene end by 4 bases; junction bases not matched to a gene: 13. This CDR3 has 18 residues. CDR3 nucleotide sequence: TGTGCCAGCAGCCAAGAGAGAATTAGAGGACAGGGGCGGTACGAGCAGTACTTC. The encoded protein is CASSQERIRGQGRYEQYF.

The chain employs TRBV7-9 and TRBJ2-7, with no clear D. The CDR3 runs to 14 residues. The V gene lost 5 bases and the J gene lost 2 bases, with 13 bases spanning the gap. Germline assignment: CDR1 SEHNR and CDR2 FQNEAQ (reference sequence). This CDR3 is CASSDLTVPYEQYF. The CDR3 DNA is TGTGCCAGCAGCGACCTAACAGTACCCTACGAGCAGTACTTC.

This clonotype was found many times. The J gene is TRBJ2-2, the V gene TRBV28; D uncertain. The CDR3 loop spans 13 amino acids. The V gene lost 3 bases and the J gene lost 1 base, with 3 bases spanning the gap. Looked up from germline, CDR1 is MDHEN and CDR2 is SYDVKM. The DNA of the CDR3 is TGTGCCAGCAGTTTTTGGAACACCGGGGAGCTGTTTTTT. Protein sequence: CASSFWNTGELFF.

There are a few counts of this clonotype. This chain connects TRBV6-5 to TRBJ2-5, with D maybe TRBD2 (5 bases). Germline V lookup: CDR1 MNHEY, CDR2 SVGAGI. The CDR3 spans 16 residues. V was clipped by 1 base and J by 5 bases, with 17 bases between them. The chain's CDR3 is CASSYLAGWVRETQYF. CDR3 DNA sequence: TGTGCCAGCAGTTACTTGGCGGGTTGGGTAAGGGAGACCCAGTACTTC.

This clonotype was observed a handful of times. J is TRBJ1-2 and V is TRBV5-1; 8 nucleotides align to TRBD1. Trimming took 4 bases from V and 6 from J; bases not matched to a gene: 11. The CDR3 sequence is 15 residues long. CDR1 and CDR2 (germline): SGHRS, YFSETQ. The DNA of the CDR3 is TGCGCCAGCAGCCCAGGAACTCAGGGGGCGAATGGCTACACCTTC. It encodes CASSPGTQGANGYTF. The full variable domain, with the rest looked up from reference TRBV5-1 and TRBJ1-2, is KAGVTQTPRYLIKTRGQQVTLSCSPISGHRSVSWYQQTPGQGLQFLFEYFSETQRNKGNFPGRFSGRQFSNSRSEMNVSTLELGDSALYLCASSPGTQGANGYTFGSGTRLTVV.

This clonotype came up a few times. DNA for the CDR3: TGTGCCAGCAGTTACTCCAGGACCCATAATTCACCCCTCCACTTT. Translated, it gives CASSYSRTHNSPLHF. The chain employs TRBV6-2 or TRBV6-3 and TRBJ1-6, with no clear D. Germline lookup yields CDR1 MNHEY and CDR2 SVGEGT. This CDR3 has 15 residues. V gave up 0 bases and J gave up 5 bases, with 8 bases separating them.

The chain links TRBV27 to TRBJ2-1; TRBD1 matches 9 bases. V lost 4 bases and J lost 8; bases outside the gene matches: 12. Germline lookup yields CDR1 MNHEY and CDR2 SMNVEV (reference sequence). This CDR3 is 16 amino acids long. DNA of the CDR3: TGTGCCAGCAGTTCCGCCGGGACAGGGAATTTCCATGAGCAGTTCTTC. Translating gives CASSSAGTGNFHEQFF.

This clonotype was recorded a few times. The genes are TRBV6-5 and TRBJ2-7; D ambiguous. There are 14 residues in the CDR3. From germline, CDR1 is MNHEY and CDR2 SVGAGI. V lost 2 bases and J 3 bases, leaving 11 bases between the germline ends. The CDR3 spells CASSYQRWSYEQYF. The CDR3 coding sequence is TGTGCCAGCAGTTACCAACGATGGAGCTACGAGCAGTACTTC.

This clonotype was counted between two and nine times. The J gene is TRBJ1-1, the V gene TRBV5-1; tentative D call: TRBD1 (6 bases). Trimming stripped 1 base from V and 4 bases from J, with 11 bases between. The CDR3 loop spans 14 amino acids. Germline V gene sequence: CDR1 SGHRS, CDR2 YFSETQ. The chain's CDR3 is CASSLNGGITEAFF. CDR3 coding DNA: TGCGCCAGCAGCTTGAATGGGGGCATCACTGAAGCTTTCTTT.

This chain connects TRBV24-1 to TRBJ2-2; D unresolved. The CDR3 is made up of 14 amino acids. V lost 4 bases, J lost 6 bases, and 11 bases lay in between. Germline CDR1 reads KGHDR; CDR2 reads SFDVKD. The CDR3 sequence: CATSDHHDSGELFF. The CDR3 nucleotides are TGTGCCACCAGTGACCACCATGATTCCGGGGAGCTGTTTTTT.

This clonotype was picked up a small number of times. Here the CDR3 reads CASSLGGNYNEQFF. CDR3 in DNA: TGTGCCAGCAGCTTAGGGGGCAATTACAATGAGCAGTTCTTC. V usage is TRBV11-2 and J usage is TRBJ2-1; D may be TRBD1 (5 bases). V lost 1 base and J 4 bases, leaving 8 bases between the germline ends. Germline assignment: CDR1 SGHAT and CDR2 FQNNGV. The CDR3 extends over 14 amino acids.

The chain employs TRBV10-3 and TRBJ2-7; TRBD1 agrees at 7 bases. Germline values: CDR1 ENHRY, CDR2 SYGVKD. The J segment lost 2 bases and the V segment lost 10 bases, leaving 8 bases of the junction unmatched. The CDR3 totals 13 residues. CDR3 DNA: TGTGCCACCACCGGCGACAGGGCCTACGAGCAGTACTTC. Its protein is CATTGDRAYEQYF.

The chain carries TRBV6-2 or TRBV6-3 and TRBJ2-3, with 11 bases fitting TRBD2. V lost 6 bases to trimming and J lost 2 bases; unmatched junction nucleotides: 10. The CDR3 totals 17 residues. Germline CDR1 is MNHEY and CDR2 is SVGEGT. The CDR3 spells CASRFPSGGPNTDTQYF. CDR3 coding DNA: TGTGCCAGCAGATTCCCTAGCGGGGGGCCAAACACAGATACGCAGTATTTT.

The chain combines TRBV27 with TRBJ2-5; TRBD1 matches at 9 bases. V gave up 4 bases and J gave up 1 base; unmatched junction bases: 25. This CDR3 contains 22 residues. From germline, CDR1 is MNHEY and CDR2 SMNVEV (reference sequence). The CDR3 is CASSSIVRDRERLAVLQETQYF. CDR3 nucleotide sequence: TGTGCCAGCAGTTCTATCGTCCGGGACAGGGAAAGGCTAGCGGTTCTCCAAGAGACCCAGTACTTC.

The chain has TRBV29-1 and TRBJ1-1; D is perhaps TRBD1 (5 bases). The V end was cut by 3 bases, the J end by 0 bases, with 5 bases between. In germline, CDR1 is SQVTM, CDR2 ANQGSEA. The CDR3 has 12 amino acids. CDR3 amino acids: CSVEGLNTEAFF. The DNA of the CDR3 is TGCAGCGTTGAGGGGCTGAACACTGAAGCTTTCTTT. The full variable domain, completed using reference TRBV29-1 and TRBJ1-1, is SAVISQKPSRDICQRGTSLTIQCQVDSQVTMMFWYRQQPGQSLTLIATANQGSEATYESGFVIDKFPISRPNLTFSTLTVSNMSPEDSSIYLCSVEGLNTEAFFGQGTRLTVV.

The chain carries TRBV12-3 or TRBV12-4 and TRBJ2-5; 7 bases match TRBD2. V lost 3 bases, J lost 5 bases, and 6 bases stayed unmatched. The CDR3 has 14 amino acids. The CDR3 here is CASSFLAAGETQYF. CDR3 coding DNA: TGTGCCAGCAGTTTCCTAGCAGCGGGGGAGACCCAGTACTTC.

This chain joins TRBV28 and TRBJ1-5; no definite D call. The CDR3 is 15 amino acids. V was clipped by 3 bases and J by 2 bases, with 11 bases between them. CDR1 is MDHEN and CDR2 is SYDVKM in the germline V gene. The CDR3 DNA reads TGTGCCAGCAGTTTGTTCGGACGGCGCAATCAGCCCCAGCATTTT. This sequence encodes CASSLFGRRNQPQHF.

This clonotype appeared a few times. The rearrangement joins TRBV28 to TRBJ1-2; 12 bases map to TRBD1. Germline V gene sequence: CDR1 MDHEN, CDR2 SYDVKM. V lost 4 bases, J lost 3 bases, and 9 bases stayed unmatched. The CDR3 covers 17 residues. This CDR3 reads CASSSGTGGLSDYGYTF. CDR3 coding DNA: TGTGCCAGCAGTTCTGGGACAGGGGGCCTGAGTGACTATGGCTACACCTTC.

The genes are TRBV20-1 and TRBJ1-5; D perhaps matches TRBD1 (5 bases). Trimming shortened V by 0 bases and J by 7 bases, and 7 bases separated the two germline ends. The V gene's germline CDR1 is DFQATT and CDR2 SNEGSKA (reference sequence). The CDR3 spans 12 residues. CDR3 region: CSARDRGQPQHF. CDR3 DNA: TGCAGTGCTAGAGATAGGGGCCAGCCCCAGCATTTT.

In DNA, the CDR3 is TGTGCCAGCAGTGATTGGGCTGTTAGAAAGACCCAGTACTTC. It codes for CASSDWAVRKTQYF. This sequence joins TRBV6-1 and TRBJ2-5; D gene unclear. The germline CDR1 and CDR2 sequences are MNHNS and SASEGT. There are 14 residues in the CDR3. The V end was cut by 3 bases, the J end by 6 bases, with 14 bases between.

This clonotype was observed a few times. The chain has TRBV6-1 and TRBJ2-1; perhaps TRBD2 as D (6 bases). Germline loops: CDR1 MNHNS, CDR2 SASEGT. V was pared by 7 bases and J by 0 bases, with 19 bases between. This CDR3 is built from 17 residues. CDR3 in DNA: TGTGCCAGCACCACTATGTACGCCGGGAGCTCCTACAATGAGCAGTTCTTC. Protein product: CASTTMYAGSSYNEQFF.

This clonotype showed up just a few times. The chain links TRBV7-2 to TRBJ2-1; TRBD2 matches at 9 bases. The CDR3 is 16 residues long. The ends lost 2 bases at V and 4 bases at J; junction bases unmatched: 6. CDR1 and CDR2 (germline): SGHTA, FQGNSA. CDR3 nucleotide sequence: TGTGCCAGCAGCTTAAAAAGCGGGGGGCTTTACAATGAGCAGTTCTTC. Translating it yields CASSLKSGGLYNEQFF.

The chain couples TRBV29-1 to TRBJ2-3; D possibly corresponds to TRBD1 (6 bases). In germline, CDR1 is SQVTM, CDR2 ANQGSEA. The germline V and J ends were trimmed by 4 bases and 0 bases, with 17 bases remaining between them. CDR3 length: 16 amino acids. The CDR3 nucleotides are TGCAGCGTTGCTAAAACAGGGCCTCCTAGCACAGATACGCAGTATTTT. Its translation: CSVAKTGPPSTDTQYF.

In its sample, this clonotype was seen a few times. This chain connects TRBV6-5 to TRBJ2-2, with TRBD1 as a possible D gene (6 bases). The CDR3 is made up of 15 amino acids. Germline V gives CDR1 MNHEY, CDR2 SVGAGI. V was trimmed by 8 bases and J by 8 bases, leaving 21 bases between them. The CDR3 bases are TGTGCCAGCGTTCTCAGGGGACGAATCAAGGGGGAGCTGTTTTTT. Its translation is CASVLRGRIKGELFF.

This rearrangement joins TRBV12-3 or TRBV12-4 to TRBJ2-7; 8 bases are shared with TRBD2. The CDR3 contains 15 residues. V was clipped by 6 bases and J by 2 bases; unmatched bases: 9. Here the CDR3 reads CASRVTGTRTYEQYF. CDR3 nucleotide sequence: TGTGCCAGCAGAGTCACCGGGACTAGGACCTACGAGCAGTACTTC.

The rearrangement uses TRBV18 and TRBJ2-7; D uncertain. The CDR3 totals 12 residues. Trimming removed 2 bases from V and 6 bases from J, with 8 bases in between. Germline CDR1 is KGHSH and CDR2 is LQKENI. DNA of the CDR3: TGTGCCAGCTCACCAACCCTTGGCGAGCAGTACTTC. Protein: CASSPTLGEQYF.